This entry lists 23 T cell receptor beta chains sequenced from one sample in a study of T cell repertoires in cytomegalovirus infection. TCRdb reanalysed the reads using MiXCR and keeps one entry per CDR3 protein. The sample records 310,000 or so distinct CDR3 sequences, roughly a quarter being singletons. The material sequenced was PBMCs. The receptor set was obtained from a human donor in good health (CMV status not recorded). Some clones in this sample may be carry-over from other donors' samples.

Many counts were recorded for this clonotype. The V and J genes are TRBV12-3 or TRBV12-4 and TRBJ2-4; tentatively, D is TRBD1 (6 bases). This CDR3 has 12 amino acids. The V end was cut by 0 bases, the J end by 15 bases, with 12 bases between. CDR3 residues: CASSLAQGPPYF. CDR3 nucleotide sequence: TGTGCCAGCAGTTTAGCGCAGGGGCCACCGTACTTC.

This clonotype was seen ten or more times. The rearrangement uses TRBV7-8 and TRBJ2-4, with unresolved D. This CDR3 has 13 residues. Trimming cost V 1 base and J 4 bases, with 5 bases left between them. Germline assignment: CDR1 SGHVS and CDR2 FQNEAQ. The CDR3: CASSLVQKNIQYF. DNA of the CDR3: TGTGCCAGCAGCTTAGTACAGAAAAACATTCAGTACTTC.

The V gene is TRBV2, the J gene TRBJ1-2; tentative D call: TRBD1 (5 bases). There are 13 residues in the CDR3. Germline V gene sequence: CDR1 SNHLY, CDR2 FYNNEI. V gave up 8 bases and J gave up 4 bases, with 14 bases separating them. CDR3 sequence (DNA): TGTGCCAGCTTGAGGGACCCCCCCTATGGCTACACCTTC. This translates into CASLRDPPYGYTF.

The chain has TRBV20-1 and TRBJ2-7, with TRBD1 matching 7 bases. V shed 6 bases, J shed 0 bases, and the junction held 11 bases outside the gene matches. CDR1 DFQATT and CDR2 SNEGSKA come from the germline V gene (reference sequence). The CDR3 contains 15 residues. The CDR3, as DNA: TGCAGTGCCCCGGACAGGCGGACTGACTCCTACGAGCAGTACTTC. It yields the protein CSAPDRRTDSYEQYF.

This clonotype was seen many times. The chain joins TRBV7-3 to TRBJ2-2, with D tentatively TRBD2 (5 bases). CDR1 and CDR2 from the germline V gene are SGHTA and FQGTGA. The CDR3 consists of 15 residues. Trimming removed 5 bases from V and 6 bases from J, with 16 bases in between. CDR3 nucleotide sequence: TGTGCCAGCAGCCCGTTTCTTAGCGTGGCCGGGGAGCTGTTTTTT. Translation: CASSPFLSVAGELFF.

The chain couples TRBV6-2 or TRBV6-3 to TRBJ1-1, with D unresolved. This CDR3 spans 12 amino acids. CDR1 is MNHEY and CDR2 is SVGEGT in the germline V gene. V was cut by 7 bases and J by 3 bases, with 9 bases left in between. The CDR3 protein is CASINSYTEAFF. CDR3 DNA: TGTGCCAGCATAAACTCGTACACTGAAGCTTTCTTT.

Only a few counts were recorded for this clonotype. The chain links TRBV5-6 to TRBJ2-2; 7 bases align to TRBD1. CDR1 and CDR2 from the germline V gene are SGHDT and YYEEEE. V lost 6 bases, J lost 6 bases, and 14 bases stayed unmatched. CDR3 length equals 16 residues. The CDR3 DNA follows: TGTGCCAGCACTCCGTCGGGACAGATCTTCGCCGGGGAGCTGTTTTTT. Protein sequence: CASTPSGQIFAGELFF.

This clonotype was counted only a few times. This chain uses TRBV12-3 or TRBV12-4 with TRBJ2-5; possibly TRBD1 for D (6 bases). CDR3 length: 14 residues. With 5 bases removed from V and 0 bases from J, the gap between germline ends came to 10 bases. DNA of the CDR3: TGTGCCAGCAGTGACGGACAGTACCAAGAGACCCAGTACTTC. This translates into CASSDGQYQETQYF.

The rearrangement links TRBV7-9 to TRBJ1-2, with TRBD1 as a possible D gene (6 bases). Per germline, CDR1 SEHNR and CDR2 FQNEAQ (reference sequence). V dropped 5 bases and J dropped 7 bases, with 14 bases sitting between them. The CDR3 length is 13 residues. This CDR3 is CASSTRTVGGYTF. The CDR3 DNA is TGTGCCAGCAGCACACGGACAGTGGGTGGCTACACCTTC.

This clonotype was seen a few times. CDR3 in amino acids: CASSSQGNTIYF. The CDR3 DNA follows: TGTGCCAGCAGTTCACAGGGAAACACCATATATTTT. This chain joins TRBV28 and TRBJ1-3; no firm D call. The CDR3 has 12 amino acids. Germline V CDR1 and CDR2: MDHEN, SYDVKM. The V and J ends lost 4 bases and 4 bases respectively, with 5 bases between them.

V gene TRBV14 combines with J gene TRBJ2-1; no definite D call. The ends were cut back, 0 bases at V and 0 bases at J, with 6 bases in the middle. CDR1 SGHDN and CDR2 FVKESK come from the germline V gene. The CDR3 loop spans 15 amino acids. The CDR3 bases are TGTGCCAGCAGCCAAGACCCGAACTCCTACAATGAGCAGTTCTTC. Translating gives CASSQDPNSYNEQFF.

This clonotype was observed a few times. The V and J genes are TRBV28 and TRBJ1-2; possibly TRBD1 for D (6 bases). With 6 bases removed from V and 3 bases from J, the gap between germline ends came to 11 bases. CDR3 length equals 13 residues. Germline V gene lookup returns CDR1 MDHEN and CDR2 SYDVKM. The CDR3 protein is CASSPGQHYGYTF. The CDR3, as DNA: TGTGCCAGCAGCCCAGGACAGCACTATGGCTACACCTTC.

V usage is TRBV12-3 or TRBV12-4 and J usage is TRBJ1-5; 7 nucleotides agree with TRBD1. The V gene end was trimmed by 6 bases and the J gene end by 0 bases; junction bases not matched to a gene: 8. The CDR3 has 16 amino acids. DNA of the CDR3: TGTGCCAGCAGAAGGTCAGGGGGAAATAGCAATCAGCCCCAGCATTTT. Protein: CASRRSGGNSNQPQHF.

This clonotype was counted between two and nine times. The V call is TRBV14, the J call TRBJ2-7; D tentatively reads TRBD1 or TRBD2 (5 bases each). The CDR3 is 13 amino acids. Germline values: CDR1 SGHDN, CDR2 FVKESK. The V gene lost 5 bases and the J gene lost 9 bases, with 17 bases spanning the gap. The CDR3 reads CASSGRGVLVQYF. In nucleotides, the CDR3 is TGTGCCAGCAGCGGCAGAGGGGTATTGGTGCAGTACTTC. Supplemented by reference TRBV14 and TRBJ2-7, the full variable domain reads EAGVTQFPSHSVIEKGQTVTLRCDPISGHDNLYWYRRVMGKEIKFLLHFVKESKQDESGMPNNRFLAERTGGTYSTLKVQPAELEDSGVYFCASSGRGVLVQYFGPGTRLTVT.

The rearrangement links TRBV24-1 to TRBJ2-2; TRBD1 matches 8 bases. V trimming: 3 bases; J trimming: 0 bases; junction bases outside the gene matches: 20. Germline CDR1 and CDR2: KGHDR and SFDVKD. The CDR3 extends over 22 amino acids. CDR3 sequence: CATSDRRTGYFLDGPNTGELFF. The CDR3 region has the DNA TGTGCCACCAGTGATCGACGGACAGGGTATTTTCTGGACGGACCGAACACCGGGGAGCTGTTTTTT.

The chain employs TRBV15 and TRBJ2-1; D possibly corresponds to TRBD2 (7 bases). The V gene lost 1 base and the J gene lost 9 bases, with 16 bases spanning the gap. This CDR3 spans 15 amino acids. Germline loops: CDR1 LNHNV, CDR2 YYDKDF (reference sequence). The CDR3 DNA reads TGTGCCACCAGCAGAGTTGGCGGGGGCATTAGTGAGCAGTTCTTC. Its protein product is CATSRVGGGISEQFF.

This clonotype was detected only a few times. This rearrangement joins TRBV28 to TRBJ2-7, with TRBD2 matching over 11 bases. The germline V gene encodes CDR1 MDHEN and CDR2 SYDVKM. J gave up 6 bases and V 6 bases, and 7 bases lay outside the gene matches. CDR3 size: 14 residues. CDR3 amino acids: CASSASGGPSEQYF. The CDR3 region has the DNA TGTGCCAGCAGCGCTAGCGGGGGGCCAAGCGAGCAGTACTTC.

This clonotype was recorded at least ten times. The V gene is TRBV2, the J gene TRBJ2-2; 7 nucleotides line up with TRBD2. This CDR3 is 15 amino acids long. Unmatched junction bases numbered 11, after V lost 8 bases and J lost 5 bases. Per the germline V gene, CDR1 is SNHLY and CDR2 is FYNNEI. The chain's CDR3 is CASGGGQGLTGELFF. As DNA, the CDR3 is TGTGCCAGCGGAGGAGGGCAGGGACTAACCGGGGAGCTGTTTTTT.

V gene TRBV7-9 combines with J gene TRBJ2-3; 9 bases agree with TRBD1. V lost 6 bases, J lost 7 bases, and 2 bases stayed unmatched. Germline loops: CDR1 SEHNR, CDR2 FQNEAQ (reference sequence). The CDR3 length is 12 residues. The CDR3 reads CASRGTGHTQYF. CDR3 in DNA: TGTGCCAGCAGAGGGACAGGGCATACGCAGTATTTT.

This clonotype has a handful of counts. V usage is TRBV20-1 and J usage is TRBJ1-1; 9 bases map to TRBD1. The CDR3 loop spans 15 amino acids. The junction had 10 bases not matched to a gene; V was cut back by 6 bases and J by 2 bases. Germline lookup yields CDR1 DFQATT and CDR2 SNEGSKA (reference sequence). The DNA for the CDR3 is TGCAGTGCAGGGACAGGGAGGGTTTCTAACACTGAAGCTTTCTTT. This gives the protein CSAGTGRVSNTEAFF.

This rearrangement joins TRBV9 to TRBJ2-2, with a weak D call TRBD2 (5 bases). Germline values: CDR1 SGDLS, CDR2 YYNGEE. V gave up 4 bases and J gave up 5 bases, with 24 bases separating them. The CDR3 is 18 residues long. The CDR3 bases are TGTGCCAGCAGCCCAAATAGACATGGGCTAGCCGGGACCGGGGAGCTGTTTTTT. Encoded protein: CASSPNRHGLAGTGELFF.

The chain employs TRBV29-1 and TRBJ2-5; D remains ambiguous. With 6 bases removed from V and 2 bases from J, the gap between germline ends came to 13 bases. CDR3 length: 13 residues. CDR1 is SQVTM and CDR2 is ANQGSEA in the germline V gene. The CDR3 bases are TGCAGCGTGGATCCCTTGAAACAAGAGACCCAGTACTTC. Its translation is CSVDPLKQETQYF.

This clonotype was seen at least ten times. This sequence joins TRBV12-3 or TRBV12-4 and TRBJ2-2, with D hard to call. The CDR3 extends over 16 amino acids. Trimming removed 3 bases at V and 6 bases at J, with 17 bases between. The CDR3 region has the DNA TGTGCCAGCAGTTTGCGACTTTCTCAGGACCCCGGGGAGCTGTTTTTT. Residues: CASSLRLSQDPGELFF.